This TCR beta chain was captured in a study of blood T cell repertoires in COVID-19. The germline gives CDR1 MDHEN, CDR2 SYDVKM. V dropped 5 bases and J dropped 8; count of bases not matched to a gene: 5. This CDR3 has 15 amino acids. Sequencing used immunoSEQ multiplex PCR; TCRdb keeps in-frame clones, though not all of them. This table holds under 150,000 clones, almost 90% found once. The chain carries TRBV28 and TRBJ2-1; 14 positions agree with TRBD2. The sequence derives from a man aged 50 or older with active or convalescent COVID-19. Source material: peripheral blood. CDR3 sequence: CASSPGTSGRDEQFF. DNA for the CDR3: TGTGCCAGCAGTCCCGGGACTAGCGGGAGAGATGAGCAGTTCTTC. The entire variable domain, with the rest obtained from reference TRBV28 and TRBJ2-1, is as follows: DVKVTQSSRYLVKRTGEKVFLECVQDMDHENMFWYRQDPGLGLRLIYFSYDVKMKEKGDIPEGYSVSREKKERFSLILESASTNQTSMYLCASSPGTSGRDEQFFGPGTRLTVL.